The rows below give T cell receptor beta chains drawn from one sample of a study of OX40 agonist ivuxolimab in advanced cancers. Profiling relied on immunoSEQ multiplex PCR, and the TCRdb table lists in-frame clones only, not all of them. The sample has 94,000 or so clones, under 85% seen once. Sequencing used CD4+ or CD8+ T cells sorted from blood, obtained in a trial of the OX40 agonist ivuxolimab. Receptors were obtained from an adult with an advanced solid tumor such as melanoma, head and neck, liver or kidney cancer. CDR3s include the opening cysteine and the closing phenylalanine or tryptophan. Each record gives: CDR3 protein, CDR3 DNA, D gene, V gene, J gene, clone size, CDR3 length. D genes are given only for firm matches. Clone size is not always given. Where it is, it says once, few, many or a class for expanded clones.

CDR3aa: CASSLGAGVYNEQFF
CDR3nt: TGTGCCAGCAGCTTGGGAGCGGGAGTCTACAATGAGCAGTTCTTC
d_gene: TRBD2
v_gene: TRBV7-6
j_gene: TRBJ2-1
abundance: once
len: 15

CDR3aa: CASSLGTSGDTQYF
CDR3nt: TGCGCCAGCAGCTTAGGGACTAGCGGCGATACGCAGTATTTT
d_gene: TRBD2
v_gene: TRBV5-1
j_gene: TRBJ2-3
abundance: NA
len: 14

CDR3aa: CASSPLTSFVNTGELFF
CDR3nt: TGTGCCAGCTCACCATTAACTAGCTTCGTGAACACCGGGGAGCTGTTTTTT
d_gene: NA
v_gene: TRBV18
j_gene: TRBJ2-2
abundance: NA
len: 17

CDR3aa: CASSTGLSGNTIYF
CDR3nt: TGTGCCAGCAGTACAGGGCTCTCTGGAAACACCATATATTTT
d_gene: NA
v_gene: TRBV6-6
j_gene: TRBJ1-3
abundance: NA
len: 14

CDR3aa: CASTDDIFYGYTF
CDR3nt: TGTGCCAGCACCGACGACATTTTTTATGGCTACACCTTC
d_gene: NA
v_gene: TRBV6-5
j_gene: TRBJ1-2
abundance: NA
len: 13

CDR3aa: CASSGGNEQFF
CDR3nt: TGTGCCAGCTCTGGGGGAAATGAGCAGTTCTTC
d_gene: NA
v_gene: TRBV13
j_gene: TRBJ2-1
abundance: NA
len: 11

CDR3aa: CASGLVSGETQYF
CDR3nt: TGTGCTAGTGGTTTGGTATCCGGGGAGACCCAGTACTTC
d_gene: NA
v_gene: TRBV12-5
j_gene: TRBJ2-5
abundance: NA
len: 13

CDR3aa: CASSDYNEQFF
CDR3nt: TGTGCCAGTAGTGATTACAATGAGCAGTTCTTC
d_gene: NA
v_gene: TRBV19
j_gene: TRBJ2-1
abundance: once
len: 11

CDR3aa: CASSEGVGGWDNQPQHF
CDR3nt: TGTGCCAGCAGTGAAGGAGTGGGGGGTTGGGACAATCAGCCCCAGCATTTT
d_gene: NA
v_gene: TRBV6-1
j_gene: TRBJ1-5
abundance: NA
len: 17

CDR3aa: CSASLGLVEFF
CDR3nt: TGCAGTGCTAGTCTCGGGCTGGTGGAGTTCTTC
d_gene: NA
v_gene: TRBV20-1
j_gene: TRBJ2-1
abundance: NA
len: 11

CDR3aa: CASSMGGGPFGQYF
CDR3nt: TGTGCCAGTAGTATGGGCGGGGGGCCCTTCGGGCAGTACTTC
d_gene: TRBD2
v_gene: TRBV19
j_gene: TRBJ2-7
abundance: NA
len: 14

CDR3aa: CASSLAQGNEQYF
CDR3nt: TGTGCCAGCAGCTTGGCACAGGGTAACGAGCAGTACTTC
d_gene: NA
v_gene: TRBV5-4
j_gene: TRBJ2-7
abundance: NA
len: 13

CDR3aa: CASSPWAGQNTGELFF
CDR3nt: TGTGCCAGCAGCCCCTGGGCGGGCCAGAACACCGGGGAGCTGTTTTTT
d_gene: NA
v_gene: TRBV11-3
j_gene: TRBJ2-2
abundance: NA
len: 16

CDR3aa: CASSLDSSGNTIYF
CDR3nt: TGTGCCAGCTCACTTGACAGCTCTGGAAACACCATATATTTT
d_gene: NA
v_gene: TRBV18
j_gene: TRBJ1-3
abundance: NA
len: 14

CDR3aa: CASSYSGNQETQYF
CDR3nt: TGTGCCAGCAGTTACTCGGGCAACCAAGAGACCCAGTACTTC
d_gene: NA
v_gene: TRBV6-5
j_gene: TRBJ2-5
abundance: NA
len: 14

CDR3aa: CASSHTSGVGEQYF
CDR3nt: TGCGCCAGCAGCCACACTAGCGGGGTCGGAGAGCAGTACTTC
d_gene: TRBD2
v_gene: TRBV4-3
j_gene: TRBJ2-7
abundance: NA
len: 14

CDR3aa: CASSVHGTGFDEQFF
CDR3nt: TGTGCCAGCAGCGTCCACGGGACAGGTTTTGATGAGCAGTTCTTC
d_gene: TRBD1
v_gene: TRBV7-3
j_gene: TRBJ2-1
abundance: NA
len: 15

CDR3aa: CASSLEEVGYGYTF
CDR3nt: TGCGCCAGCAGCTTGGAGGAAGTCGGCTATGGCTACACCTTC
d_gene: NA
v_gene: TRBV5-1
j_gene: TRBJ1-2
abundance: NA
len: 14

CDR3aa: CASSIPWGSTGDTQYF
CDR3nt: TGTGCCAGTAGTATCCCATGGGGTTCGACAGGAGATACGCAGTATTTT
d_gene: NA
v_gene: TRBV19
j_gene: TRBJ2-3
abundance: NA
len: 16

CDR3aa: CASSLGRETEAFF
CDR3nt: TGTGCCAGCAGCTTAGGGCGGGAGACTGAAGCTTTCTTT
d_gene: NA
v_gene: TRBV7-8
j_gene: TRBJ1-1
abundance: NA
len: 13

CDR3aa: CASSIMGLNGAEAFF
CDR3nt: TGTGCCAGTAGTATAATGGGCTTAAACGGGGCTGAAGCTTTCTTT
d_gene: NA
v_gene: TRBV19
j_gene: TRBJ1-1
abundance: NA
len: 15

CDR3aa: CASSYRDRVESYEQYF
CDR3nt: TGTGCCAGCAGTTACCGCGACAGGGTGGAGTCCTACGAGCAGTACTTC
d_gene: TRBD1
v_gene: TRBV6-5
j_gene: TRBJ2-7
abundance: once
len: 16

CDR3aa: CASSSTLRGAEQYF
CDR3nt: TGTGCCAGCAGCTCGACACTCAGGGGAGCCGAGCAGTACTTC
d_gene: NA
v_gene: TRBV5-6
j_gene: TRBJ2-7
abundance: NA
len: 14

CDR3aa: CASSLEGARGQYF
CDR3nt: TGTGCCAGCAGCTTAGAGGGTGCCCGGGGGCAGTACTTC
d_gene: NA
v_gene: TRBV11-1
j_gene: TRBJ2-7
abundance: NA
len: 13

CDR3aa: CSARLDYEQFF
CDR3nt: TGCAGTGCTAGACTTGATTATGAGCAGTTCTTC
d_gene: NA
v_gene: TRBV20-1
j_gene: TRBJ2-1
abundance: NA
len: 11

CDR3aa: CASSLNGRVHEQYF
CDR3nt: TGTGCCAGCTCACTAAACGGCAGGGTCCACGAGCAGTACTTC
d_gene: NA
v_gene: TRBV18
j_gene: TRBJ2-7
abundance: NA
len: 14

CDR3aa: CASSLRTGEGYEQYF
CDR3nt: TGTGCCAGCAGCCTGAGGACAGGTGAGGGCTACGAGCAGTACTTC
d_gene: TRBD1
v_gene: TRBV7-2
j_gene: TRBJ2-7
abundance: NA
len: 15

CDR3aa: CASSKATAIYGYTF
CDR3nt: TGTGCCAGTAGTAAGGCGACGGCTATCTATGGCTACACCTTC
d_gene: NA
v_gene: TRBV19
j_gene: TRBJ1-2
abundance: NA
len: 14

CDR3aa: CASSEDGYEQYF
CDR3nt: TGTGCCAGCAGTGAAGACGGCTACGAGCAGTACTTC
d_gene: NA
v_gene: TRBV6-1
j_gene: TRBJ2-7
abundance: NA
len: 12

CDR3aa: CASSLQPTGTTSSEQYF
CDR3nt: TGTGCCAGCTCACTACAGCCTACCGGGACTACGAGTTCCGAGCAGTACTTC
d_gene: TRBD2
v_gene: TRBV18
j_gene: TRBJ2-7
abundance: NA
len: 17

CDR3aa: CASSLGGAGAYEQYF
CDR3nt: TGTGCCAGCAGCTTGGGCGGGGCGGGGGCCTACGAGCAGTACTTC
d_gene: TRBD2
v_gene: TRBV5-4
j_gene: TRBJ2-7
abundance: few
len: 15

CDR3aa: CASSQDQAEGGTDTQYF
CDR3nt: TGTGCCAGCAGCCAAGATCAAGCGGAGGGGGGCACAGATACGCAGTATTTT
d_gene: NA
v_gene: TRBV14
j_gene: TRBJ2-3
abundance: NA
len: 17

CDR3aa: CASSIGQHIYF
CDR3nt: TGTGCCAGTAGTATCGGACAGCACATATATTTT
d_gene: NA
v_gene: TRBV19
j_gene: TRBJ1-3
abundance: NA
len: 11

CDR3aa: CASSFGTSGFTEQFF
CDR3nt: TGCGCCAGCAGCTTCGGGACTAGTGGTTTTACTGAGCAGTTCTTC
d_gene: TRBD2
v_gene: TRBV5-1
j_gene: TRBJ2-1
abundance: once
len: 15

CDR3aa: CASSYTGNYGYTF
CDR3nt: TGTGCCAGCAGTTACACAGGGAACTATGGCTACACCTTC
d_gene: NA
v_gene: TRBV6-6
j_gene: TRBJ1-2
abundance: once
len: 13

CDR3aa: CASSPLDRGHGYTF
CDR3nt: TGTGCCAGCTCACCATTAGACAGGGGGCATGGCTACACCTTC
d_gene: TRBD1
v_gene: TRBV18
j_gene: TRBJ1-2
abundance: NA
len: 14

CDR3aa: CASSPYVGAGELFF
CDR3nt: TGTGCCAGCAGTCCTTATGTAGGGGCCGGGGAGCTGTTTTTT
d_gene: NA
v_gene: TRBV9
j_gene: TRBJ2-2
abundance: NA
len: 14

CDR3aa: CAWSVGGRGEQFF
CDR3nt: TGTGCCTGGAGTGTAGGGGGTCGGGGTGAGCAGTTCTTC
d_gene: NA
v_gene: TRBV30
j_gene: TRBJ2-1
abundance: NA
len: 13

CDR3aa: CASSSLRDPPGNEQFF
CDR3nt: TGTGCCAGCAGCTCTCTTCGGGACCCGCCCGGCAATGAGCAGTTCTTC
d_gene: NA
v_gene: TRBV7-9
j_gene: TRBJ2-1
abundance: NA
len: 16

CDR3aa: CASRTQGPGANVLTF
CDR3nt: TGTGCCAGCAGAACACAGGGCCCTGGGGCCAACGTCCTGACTTTC
d_gene: NA
v_gene: TRBV6-5
j_gene: TRBJ2-6
abundance: NA
len: 15

CDR3aa: CASSEQGTEQFF
CDR3nt: TGCGCCAGCAGCGAACAGGGGACTGAGCAGTTCTTC
d_gene: TRBD1
v_gene: TRBV5-1
j_gene: TRBJ2-1
abundance: NA
len: 12